The sequence of this T cell receptor beta chain was determined in a study of vaccination and CD4 T cells after COVID-19. Across the study: Stimulation of cells relied on overlapping spike peptides derived from SARS-CoV-2, HCoV-NL63, HCoV-OC43 and HCoV-229E.

The CDR3 covers 16 residues. In germline, CDR1 is SGHTA, CDR2 FQGNSA. Trimming took 5 bases from V and 2 from J, leaving 18 bases between them. Noted treatment: approximately nine-day PBMC culture with coronavirus spike peptide pools or control peptides (ViraFEST assay). Researchers reported culturing 2 million or so PBMCs per well with approximately 9.3 IU/ml IL-2 and 8 to 10 ug/ml peptide pools. Judged by abundance, this clonotype is medium-sized. The antigen remains undetermined. Findings and caveats of the study: Analysis of convalescent patients found that 304 of 307 vaccine-specific clones were spike mono-reactive. Convalescent patients had a median roughly 87% of post-vaccine SARS-CoV-2-reactive clones that were detected only after vaccination, not before it.

The Oncomine TCR Beta short-read assay generated sequence data from the DNA of cultured CD4+ T cells. MiXCR was run by TCRdb on the PCR reads, yielding one entry per CDR3 protein. The sample lists around 15,000 distinct CDR3 sequences; about two fifths were seen once. The source of this sequence is a human donor who had recovered from COVID-19. The rearrangement joins TRBV7-2 to TRBJ1-2, with D perhaps matching TRBD1 (5 bases). The sequencing used CD4+ T cells from blood, cultured in vitro, collected before SARS-CoV-2 vaccination. The CDR3 loop reads CASSGRGVEGNYGYTF. As DNA, the CDR3 is TGTGCCAGCAGCGGGCGAGGGGTGGAGGGCAACTATGGCTACACCTTC.